This T cell receptor beta chain was recovered during a study of shared clonotypes between healthy human individuals (dated by TCRdb to 2018 to 2021). In the study overall: The cohort included a few men and a couple of women between 18 and 49 years of age. Per donor, three plates each were used for CD4 naive and CD4 memory, two for CD8 naive, and one for CD8 memory. To estimate repertoire size and how much clonotype sharing occurs between individuals, the study deeply sequenced the blood TCR repertoires of roughly 5 healthy adults. Different laboratories and diverse techniques were used to prepare libraries and sequence TCR repertoires, to increase sequencing depth and limit assay-specific biases. Leukapheresis yielded between about 0.9 and 9.5 billion PBMCs per donor. The study at large found these results: About 4.5% of naive CD4, approximately 3.7% of naive CD8, approximately 2% of memory CD4, and 0.4% of memory CD8 clonotypes were shared across a few donors. Sampling was restricted to blood, and TCR repertoires in tissue are likely to differ from TCR repertoires in blood. Pairwise subsampling indicated that sequencing depth was expected to affect the degree of clonotype sharing among donors. Even with the large sequencing depth, rarefaction of the sorted-subset datasets indicated that sequencing was incomplete. Because the study included a small number of donors, the genetic and exposure-history diversity represented was limited. Naive subsets generally had larger estimated clonotype richness than memory subsets did. Clonotypes shared by all four sorted-subset donors showed higher generation probabilities than non-shared clonotypes.

For this clone: No cognate antigen has been identified for it. Per-nucleotide qualities are absent, and no much larger clonotype sits a single base away.

The CDR3 sequence holds 15 residues, the cysteine and phenylalanine included. CDR3 DNA is the only sequence kept; it has 45 bases, read in frame from the first base. Trimming removed 2 bases from V and 0 bases from J; the gene matches leave 3 bases unexplained. The CDR1 and CDR2 encoded by the germline V gene (reference sequence) are MNHNY and SVGAGI. The donors were healthy, HIV-negative adults who had no recently reported acute infections or vaccinations. All donors were Caucasian adults living in Nashville, Tennessee, USA. CD4+ T cells were enriched by magnetic negative selection, after which naive cells were positively selected on CD45RA and the negative fraction was taken as the memory subset. Blood was collected by leukapheresis, and PBMCs were isolated by Ficoll-Histopaque density gradient centrifugation and then cryopreserved in liquid nitrogen vapor phase. Analytical flow cytometry was used to check the purity and quantity of every magnetically sorted T cell population. Each sorted fraction had its genomic DNA isolated and then quantified by UV absorbance on a Nanodrop 2000c.

TCR CDR3 regions were amplified from genomic DNA by multiplex PCR using the deep immunoSEQ assay. Extracted genomic DNA from each cell subset was distributed evenly across all wells of several immunoSEQ 96-well plates, and each plate was treated as a replicate. For sorted subsets, about 0.2 ug genomic DNA, equal to tens of thousands of T cell genomes, was loaded into each replicate PCR. Purified libraries were measured with a Qubit 3.0 fluorometer, size-checked on a Bioanalyzer 2100, and measured again with the KAPA Library Quantification kit. Every immunoSEQ 96-well plate was sequenced on a separate single-read 150-cycle Illumina NextSeq 550 flow cell. The paper's processing steps were these. Because the immunoSEQ output included only junctional sequences and no quality scores, the filtering could not be the same as the filtering used for full-length reads. Sequences were annotated with PyIR, a Python wrapper for IgBLAST v1.9, using IMGT germline references to assign V/J genes and CDR3. Reads were removed for weak V/J assignments (E-value above 1e-6), missing CDR3, stop codons, out-of-frame junctions, or ambiguous translated residues. V3J clonotypes were defined as sequences sharing the same inferred V gene, J gene, and CDR3 amino acid sequence. Percentage overlap between repertoires was calculated by dividing the number of shared unique clonotypes by the size of the smaller repertoire. Repertoire richness was assessed with RTK rarefaction, the Chao1 estimator, and Recon v2.1 estimates of unobserved clonotypes. Generation probabilities for all TCRbeta clonotypes obtained by the gDNA method from a handful of donors were computed using OLGA. TCRdb re-hosts the immuneACCESS table, in-frame sequences only. Its copies lack some clones; in the studies checked, an unresolved V gene accounts for under half of them, and the cause for the rest is not known. V and J calls and clone size are as listed in that table; D and trimming were resolved from the DNA. Counted in this sample were about 600,000 clones; about 96% of them appeared once. 0.045% to 0.06% of the sample lies in the top ten.

Sequencing was carried out using naive CD4+ T cells sorted from blood. The cell subset or site label on this specimen signifies: CD45RA+ positively selected. The sequence derives from a woman aged 25 to 39 in good health. The rearranged chain carries TRBV6-6 and TRBJ2-7, with 8 central nucleotides matching TRBD2. The sequenced DNA: TGTGCCAGCAGTTACGGCGGGAGGTCCTCCTACGAGCAGTACTTC. This encodes CASSYGGRSSYEQYF.